This paragraph reports one TCR beta chain. Its target is not known. Per germline, CDR1 LNHDA and CDR2 SQIVND (reference sequence). There are 14 residues in the CDR3. V lost 7 bases to trimming and J lost 0 bases; unmatched junction nucleotides: 0. This record belongs to a study of shared clonotypes between healthy human individuals. Across the study: Each donor's CD8 memory used one plate, CD8 naive two, each CD4 subset three.

Study outcomes and limitations: Large sequencing depth failed to make sorted-subset sequencing complete, rarefaction showed. Among donors, the sharing of clonotypes was expected to be influenced by sequencing depth. Naive subsets usually exceeded memory subsets in estimated richness.

TCRdb keeps only in-frame clones here, not all; method: immunoSEQ multiplex PCR. The data contain more than 2 million clones, roughly 96% of them singletons. Sequenced material: naive CD4+ T cells sorted from blood. Subset: CD45RA+ positively selected. The chain employs TRBV19 and TRBJ2-1, with TRBD2 matching 10 bases. This TCR was sampled from a man aged 18 to 30 in good health. Here the CDR3 reads CASTSGSSYNEQFF. The CDR3 DNA is TGTGCCAGTACTAGCGGGAGCTCCTACAATGAGCAGTTCTTC.